The clone carrying this TCR beta chain appeared many times. What it binds is unknown. Template switching (which added a universal primer site) was used, and cDNA carried unique molecular identifiers. One entry per CDR3 protein, called by TCRdb with MiXCR from the 5' RACE reads. The sample has roughly 250,000 distinct CDR3 sequences, roughly 13% seen once. This sample is drawn from a study of identical twins. Study findings and constraints: Zero-insertion results could be subject to partial confounding by invariant MAIT and iNKT cells.

The CDR3 is made up of 14 amino acids. The V gene end was trimmed by 3 bases and the J gene end by 3 bases; junction bases not matched to a gene: 5. This rearrangement joins TRBV12-3 or TRBV12-4 to TRBJ2-7; 7 nucleotides line up with TRBD2. The TCR was taken from a woman under 30 in good health. Sequencing was carried out using memory (CD45RO+) T cells sorted from blood. The CDR3 is CASSLGGLIYEQYF. The CDR3 nucleotides are TGTGCCAGCAGTTTGGGGGGACTAATCTACGAGCAGTACTTC.